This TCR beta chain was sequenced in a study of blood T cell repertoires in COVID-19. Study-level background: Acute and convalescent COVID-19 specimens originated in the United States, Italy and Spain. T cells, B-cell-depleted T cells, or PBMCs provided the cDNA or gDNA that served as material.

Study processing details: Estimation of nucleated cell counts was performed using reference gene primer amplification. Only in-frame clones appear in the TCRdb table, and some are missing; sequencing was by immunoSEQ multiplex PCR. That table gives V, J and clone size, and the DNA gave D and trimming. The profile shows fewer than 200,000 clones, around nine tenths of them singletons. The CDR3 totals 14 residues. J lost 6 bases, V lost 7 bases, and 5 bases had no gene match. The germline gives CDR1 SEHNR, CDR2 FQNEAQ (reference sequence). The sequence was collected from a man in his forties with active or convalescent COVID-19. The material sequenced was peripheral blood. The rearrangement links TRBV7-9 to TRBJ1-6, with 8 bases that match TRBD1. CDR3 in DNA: TGTGCCAGCACCGAGACAGGGGTTAATTCACCCCTCCACTTT. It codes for CASTETGVNSPLHF.